This T cell receptor beta chain is drawn from a study of shared clonotypes between healthy human individuals. As for the study in general: Contributing individuals were a couple of females and a few males aged 18 to 49.

Data came from immunoSEQ multiplex PCR; TCRdb stores just in-frame clones and leaves some out. The sample includes some 2,500,000 clones, approximately 93% of them seen just once. Turning to this clone: Its antigen is as yet unknown.

Study results and limitations: Enrolling few donors narrowed the genetic and exposure-history diversity that was represented.

Donors, healthy HIV-negative adults, lacked recent acute infections or vaccinations. Sequenced: naive CD4+ T cells from PBMCs. The subset is: CD45RA+ positively selected. This TCR came from a man aged 18-30 years in good health. Some clones in this sample may be carry-over from other donors' samples.

The CDR3 DNA follows: TGTGCCAGCAGCTTAGAAATGCTAGCCGGGGAGCAGTTCTTC. As protein: CASSLEMLAGEQFF. The chain employs TRBV7-2 and TRBJ2-1; D perhaps matches TRBD2 (5 bases). Per germline, CDR1 SGHTA and CDR2 FQGNSA. Trimming stripped 1 base from V and 10 bases from J, with 14 bases between. The CDR3 covers 14 residues.